This entry is about one T cell receptor (beta chain). The data derive from a study of CD8 T cells in Susac syndrome. cDNA came from approximately 0.5 to 1 ug RNA primed by random hexamers. The TCR beta CDR3 was amplified by immunoSEQ multiplex PCR across 54 Vbeta, 13 Jbeta. TCRdb processed the immunoSEQ multiplex PCR reads anew with MiXCR; each CDR3 protein has one entry. The data contain under 150,000 distinct CDR3 sequences, roughly 80% of them singletons. Material for sequencing was CD8+ T cells from PBMCs. The sequence came from a human donor with multiple sclerosis.

CDR3 region: CASSLVTGGRNTEAFF. The CDR3 DNA reads TGCGCCAGCAGCTTGGTAACAGGGGGCCGGAACACTGAAGCTTTCTTT. The V call is TRBV5-1, the J call TRBJ1-1; the match to TRBD1 covers 9 bases. The CDR3 contains 16 residues. CDR1 and CDR2 (germline): SGHRS, YFSETQ. The junction had 4 bases not matched to a gene; V was cut back by 0 bases and J by 1 base.